This TCR beta chain was sequenced for a study of cytomegalovirus exposure and HLA in healthy donors. Study observations and caveats: The authors judged a highly shared variant cluster likely a sequencing artifact. The study dropped some indistinguishable V segments, TRBV6-2 and TRBV6-3 among them.

Germline V gives CDR1 SGHVS, CDR2 FQNEAQ. Trimming shortened V by 5 bases and J by 0 bases, and 11 bases separated the two germline ends. The CDR3 is 15 residues long. About this clone: Its matching antigen is unknown.

PCR amplification relied on 60 Vbeta primers (plus 13 Jbeta primers). Method: immunoSEQ multiplex PCR; TCRdb's copy keeps in-frame clones and lacks some. This sample carries around 120,000 clones, around four fifths of them seen once, and the ten largest clones take 11%. While unrecorded immune exposures were likely, the donors were nominally healthy when sampled. V is TRBV7-8 and J is TRBJ1-5, with D unclear. This TCR was sampled from a male donor in good health and CMV-seropositive. The sample consisted of PBMCs. CDR3 in DNA: TGTGCCAGCAGCCGTCTCGGGGATAGCAATCAGCCCCAGCATTTT. Translated, it gives CASSRLGDSNQPQHF.